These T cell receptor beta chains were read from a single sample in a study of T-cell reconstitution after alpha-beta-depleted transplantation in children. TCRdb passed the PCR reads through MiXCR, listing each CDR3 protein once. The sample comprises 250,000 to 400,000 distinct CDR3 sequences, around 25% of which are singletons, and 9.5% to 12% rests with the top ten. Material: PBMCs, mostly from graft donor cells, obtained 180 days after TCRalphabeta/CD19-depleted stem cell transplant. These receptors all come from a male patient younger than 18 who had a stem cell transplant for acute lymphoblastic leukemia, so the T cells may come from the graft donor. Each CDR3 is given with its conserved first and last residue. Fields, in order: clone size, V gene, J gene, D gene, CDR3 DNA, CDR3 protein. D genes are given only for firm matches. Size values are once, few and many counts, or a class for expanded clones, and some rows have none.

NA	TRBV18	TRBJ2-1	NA	TGTGCCAGCTCACCACTAGCGCCCTCCTACAATGAGCAGTTCTTC	CASSPLAPSYNEQFF
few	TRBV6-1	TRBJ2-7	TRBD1	TGTGCCAGCAGTGGAGGCCTTGGGACAGGGCTCTCCTACGAGCAGTACTTC	CASSGGLGTGLSYEQYF
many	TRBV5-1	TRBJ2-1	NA	TGCGCCAGCCCACTGTCAAGGGGAAATGAGCAGTTCTTC	CASPLSRGNEQFF
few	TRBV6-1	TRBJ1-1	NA	TGTGCCAGCAGTGCGGACACACGATTGGCTGAAGCTTTCTTT	CASSADTRLAEAFF
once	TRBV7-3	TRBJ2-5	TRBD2	TGTGCCATCAGTTACTTAGGGACTAGCGAGAAAGAGACCCAGTACTTC	CAISYLGTSEKETQYF
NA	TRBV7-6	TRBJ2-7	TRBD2	TGTGCCAGCAGCTTAGACCCACTAGCGAGCTCCTACGAGCAGTACTTC	CASSLDPLASSYEQYF
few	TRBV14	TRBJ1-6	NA	TGTGCCAGCAGCCAGATGGGGGTAAATTCACCCCTCCACTTT	CASSQMGVNSPLHF
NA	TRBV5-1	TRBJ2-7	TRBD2	TGCGCCAGCAGCTTGGGAGCTAGCGGGGGACCCTACGAGCAGTACTTC	CASSLGASGGPYEQYF
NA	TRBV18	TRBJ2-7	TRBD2	TGTGCCAGCTCACCACTAAGTCCCGGGACTACCTTCTACGAGCAGTACTTC	CASSPLSPGTTFYEQYF
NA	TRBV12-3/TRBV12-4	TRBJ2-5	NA	TGTGCCAGCAGCATAGACGGACGGAGAGAGACCCAGTACTTC	CASSIDGRRETQYF
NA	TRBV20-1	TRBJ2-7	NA	TGCAGTGCTAGACCGGTGGGCTTCCTGGGCGAGCAGTACTTC	CSARPVGFLGEQYF
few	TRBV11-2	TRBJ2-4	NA	TGTGCCAGCAGCTTATTGGCAGGGGAGACCCTGCTAGCCAAAAACATTCAGTACTTC	CASSLLAGETLLAKNIQYF
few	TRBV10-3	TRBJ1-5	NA	TGTGCCACCCGGGGGCAGGTACCCATAGGCGGCAATCAGCCCCAGCATTTT	CATRGQVPIGGNQPQHF
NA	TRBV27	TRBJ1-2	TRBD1	TGTGCCAGCAGTTTAAGGGGGGGGACAGGGGCCCAGAGACTCTATGGCTACACCTTC	CASSLRGGTGAQRLYGYTF
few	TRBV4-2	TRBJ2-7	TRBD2	TGTGCCAGCAGCCCCAGTAGCGGGAGTAGTCTTTACGAGCAGTACTTC	CASSPSSGSSLYEQYF
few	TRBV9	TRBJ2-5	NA	TGTGCCAGCAGCGTGCGGCTAGCCGGCGAAGAGACCCAGTACTTC	CASSVRLAGEETQYF
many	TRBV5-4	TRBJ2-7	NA	TGTGCCAGCAGCTTGGGGGGGGACAGTTACGAGCAGTACTTC	CASSLGGDSYEQYF
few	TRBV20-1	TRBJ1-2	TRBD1	TGCAGTGCTTTTGACAGGGGGCACCCCCTAGTTCCCTATGGCTACACCTTC	CSAFDRGHPLVPYGYTF
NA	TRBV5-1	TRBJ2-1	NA	TGCGCCAGCAGCTTTGGTTTCGAACGGTTCTACAATGAGCAGTTCTTC	CASSFGFERFYNEQFF
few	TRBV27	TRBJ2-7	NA	TGTGCCAGCAGCTCACTGCCGGGGGAGCCAGTGATCGAGCAGTACTTC	CASSSLPGEPVIEQYF
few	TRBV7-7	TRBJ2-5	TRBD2	TGTGCCAGCAGCTCCTTACTAGCGGGAGAAGAGACCCAGTACTTC	CASSSLLAGEETQYF
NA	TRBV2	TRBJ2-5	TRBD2	TGTGCCAGCAGTATGCTAGCGGGAGGCACAGAGACCCAGTACTTC	CASSMLAGGTETQYF